The 32 T cell receptor beta chains listed next were all sequenced from one sample in a study of identifying expanded T cells in peripheral blood. Repertoires were generated with immunoSEQ multiplex PCR, while TCRdb's copy carries only in-frame clones and drops some. The sample contains some 90,000 clones, around 87% of which appear only once. What was sequenced was blood. The source of these receptors is a person between 18 and 75 years old in good health.

The sample holds one count of this clone. The rearrangement uses TRBV29-1 and TRBJ1-2, with a weak D call TRBD1 (5 bases). V shed 0 bases and J shed 6 bases, with 20 bases lying between them. Germline V gives CDR1 SQVTM, CDR2 ANQGSEA. This CDR3 is built from 16 residues. CDR3 nucleotide sequence: TGCAGCGTTGAAGATCTGTGGGCGTGGCAGGGCGATGGCTACACCTTC. It yields the protein CSVEDLWAWQGDGYTF.

The chain carries TRBV5-4 and TRBJ1-6; D uncertain. V was clipped by 3 bases and J by 3 bases, with 1 base between them. Germline values: CDR1 SGHNT, CDR2 YYREEE (reference sequence). The CDR3 consists of 12 residues. This CDR3 reads CASSYYNSPLHF. The CDR3 DNA is TGTGCCAGCAGCTACTATAATTCACCCCTCCACTTT.

This chain links TRBV19 with TRBJ1-1, with a tentative D call TRBD1 (5 bases). CDR1 and CDR2 (germline): LNHDA, SQIVND (reference sequence). The V end lost 5 bases, the J end lost 11 bases, and 12 bases lay between the germline ends. CDR3 length equals 11 residues. In nucleotides, the CDR3 is TGTGCCAGTAGTTCCGGGACCGGGGCTTTCTTT. The encoded protein is CASSSGTGAFF.

V gene TRBV4-1 combines with J gene TRBJ1-2; D not resolved. The V gene lost 7 bases and the J gene lost 3 bases, with 18 bases spanning the gap. The germline CDR1 and CDR2 sequences are MGHRA and YSYEKL. This CDR3 has 15 amino acids. This chain's CDR3 is CASTLSIGRDYGYTF. The DNA for the CDR3 is TGCGCCAGCACCTTAAGCATAGGGCGGGACTATGGCTACACCTTC.

In its sample, this clone was seen once. In DNA form, the CDR3 reads TGTGCCAGCAACCAGAGACAGGGTGGGATCGGGGAGCTGTTTTTT. Translated, it gives CASNQRQGGIGELFF. The rearrangement links TRBV6-5 to TRBJ2-2, with TRBD1 matching 7 bases. V shed 7 bases and J 7 bases; nucleotides not matched to a gene: 12. Germline CDR1 is MNHEY and CDR2 is SVGAGI. The CDR3 is 15 amino acids.

The chain combines TRBV6-1 with TRBJ2-1; D is uncertain. Germline loops: CDR1 MNHNS, CDR2 SASEGT. This CDR3 spans 18 amino acids. The V gene lost 4 bases and the J gene lost 3 bases, with 22 bases spanning the gap. DNA of the CDR3: TGTGCCAGCAGTGTAAGGGAACCCGCAACCAATTTCTACAATGAGCAGTTCTTC. It specifies CASSVREPATNFYNEQFF.

The chain is built from TRBV19 and TRBJ1-2; a possible D gene is TRBD1 (5 bases). The V gene lost 5 bases and the J gene lost 6 bases, with 13 bases spanning the gap. The CDR3 loop spans 13 amino acids. The germline V gene has CDR1 LNHDA and CDR2 SQIVND (reference sequence). CDR3 sequence (DNA): TGTGCCAGTAGTCGGGAATCGGGGCATGGCTACACCTTC. Protein: CASSRESGHGYTF.

The table lists this clone with a few counts. J is TRBJ2-1 and V is TRBV9; 8 bases match TRBD1. Losses at the gene ends were 0 bases for V and 4 bases for J; bases not matched to a gene: 3. CDR3 length: 15 residues. Germline CDR1 reads SGDLS; CDR2 reads YYNGEE. The CDR3 region is CASSVGQGRYNEQFF. The DNA of the CDR3 is TGTGCCAGCAGCGTAGGACAGGGGAGGTACAATGAGCAGTTCTTC.

The rearrangement uses TRBV19 and TRBJ2-2, with D perhaps given as TRBD1 or TRBD2 (5 bases each). The V gene lost 7 bases and the J gene lost 6 bases, with 18 bases spanning the gap. Germline V gene sequence: CDR1 LNHDA, CDR2 SQIVND (reference sequence). CDR3 length equals 15 residues. Written as DNA, the CDR3 is TGTGCCAGTAAAGGGACGGATGGGCCCCCCGGGGAGCTGTTTTTT. Translated, it gives CASKGTDGPPGELFF.

The chain carries TRBV6-5 and TRBJ1-2, with D tentatively TRBD1 (5 bases). This CDR3 region has 11 residues. Trimming took off 10 bases at V and 7 bases at J, with 13 bases between the two ends. Germline V gene data show CDR1 as MNHEY and CDR2 as SVGAGI. The CDR3 is CATWGGFGYTF. CDR3 nucleotide sequence: TGTGCCACCTGGGGGGGGTTTGGCTACACCTTC.

This chain links TRBV19 with TRBJ2-3; TRBD1 might be the D (5 bases). The CDR3 loop spans 15 amino acids. V dropped 9 bases and J dropped 1 base, with 17 bases sitting between them. The V gene's germline CDR1 is LNHDA and CDR2 SQIVND (reference sequence). CDR3 in DNA: TGTGCCAGCTGCCTAGGGGATGCCCGCACAGATACGCAGTATTTT. This encodes CASCLGDARTDTQYF.

This rearrangement joins TRBV7-2 to TRBJ2-7, with D possibly being TRBD1 (6 bases). Trimming left V 5 bases short and J 5 bases short, with 13 bases between. The germline gives CDR1 SGHTA, CDR2 FQGNSA. This CDR3 is 13 amino acids long. The CDR3 region has the DNA TGTGCCAGCAGCGTTAACAGGGTCCACGAGCAGTACTTC. Its translation is CASSVNRVHEQYF.

A note on this clone: The DNA is omitted, as the CDR3 cannot be located on it reliably, and the CDR3 follows TCRdb's listing. V is TRBV29-1 and J is TRBJ1-3; the table's D gene call, TRBD1, was not cross checked with the DNA. The CDR3 is 13 amino acids in total, end residues counted. Per germline, CDR1 SQVTM and CDR2 ANQGSEA. The CDR3 loop reads CSVASGTGAPAYF.

V gene TRBV11-3 combines with J gene TRBJ1-1, with D perhaps TRBD1 (6 bases). The CDR3 is 15 residues long. The V end was cut by 5 bases, the J end by 1 base, with 14 bases between. Germline-derived CDR1 and CDR2 are SGHNT and YENEEA. Written as DNA, the CDR3 is TGTGCCAGCAGCGTCGACAGGACCTCGAACACTGAAGCTTTCTTT. This gives the protein CASSVDRTSNTEAFF.

This chain joins TRBV12-5 and TRBJ1-1, with D maybe TRBD1 (6 bases). The germline CDR1 and CDR2 sequences are LGHNT and FRNRAP. Deletions cut 0 bases from V and 0 bases from J, with 8 bases between. The CDR3 has 15 residues. This CDR3 reads CASGLVQGLNTEAFF. Here the CDR3 DNA reads TGTGCTAGTGGTTTGGTACAGGGACTGAACACTGAAGCTTTCTTT.

The chain recombines TRBV18 with TRBJ2-5, with 9 bases matching TRBD1. Trimming removed 3 bases from V and 4 bases from J; junction bases left unmatched: 15. Germline-derived CDR1 and CDR2 are KGHSH and LQKENI. The CDR3 has 18 residues. The CDR3 region is CASSPDNRDREGGETQYF. In nucleotides, the CDR3 is TGTGCCAGCTCACCTGATAACCGGGACAGGGAAGGGGGAGAGACCCAGTACTTC.

The chain couples TRBV4-1 to TRBJ2-1, with 7 bases that match TRBD1. Germline lookup yields CDR1 MGHRA and CDR2 YSYEKL. CDR3 length equals 17 residues. The junction had 12 bases not matched to a gene; V was cut back by 4 bases and J by 3 bases. The CDR3 loop is CASSLQAAGTDYNEQFF. The CDR3 DNA is TGCGCCAGCAGCCTCCAAGCGGCCGGGACAGACTACAATGAGCAGTTCTTC.

The chain links TRBV19 to TRBJ2-2; either TRBD1 or TRBD2 may supply D (5 bases each). The CDR3 has 16 residues. Germline V gene lookup returns CDR1 LNHDA and CDR2 SQIVND (reference sequence). Trimming took 5 bases from V and 2 from J, leaving 15 bases between them. CDR3 amino acids: CASSLGTGINTGELFF. CDR3 DNA sequence: TGTGCCAGTAGTCTGGGGACCGGGATCAACACCGGGGAGCTGTTTTTT.

This chain uses TRBV2 with TRBJ2-7; D ambiguous. This CDR3 comprises 11 residues. The V and J ends lost 3 bases and 3 bases respectively, with 3 bases between them. CDR1 is SNHLY and CDR2 is FYNNEI in the germline V gene. The CDR3 reads CASSEVYEQYF. Here the CDR3 DNA reads TGTGCCAGCAGTGAGGTCTACGAGCAGTACTTC. The entire variable domain, with the rest obtained from reference TRBV2 and TRBJ2-7, is as follows: EPEVTQTPSHQVTQMGQEVILRCVPISNHLYFYWYRQILGQKVEFLVSFYNNEISEKSEIFDDQFSVERPDGSNFTLKIRSTKLEDSAMYFCASSEVYEQYFGPGTRLTVT.

The CDR3 coding sequence is TGCGCCAGCAGCTTGGTGGCAGGGCCGGGCCCCCAGCATTTT. Protein: CASSLVAGPGPQHF. V usage is TRBV5-1 and J usage is TRBJ1-5; possible D gene TRBD1, 5 bases. This CDR3 comprises 14 residues. Trimming shortened V by 0 bases and J by 10 bases, and 14 bases separated the two germline ends. Germline CDR1 SGHRS, CDR2 YFSETQ.

In regard to this clone: A read error may produce the germline difference seen at one junction end. The genes are TRBV13 and TRBJ2-1, with 10 bases that match TRBD1. Germline CDR1 and CDR2: PRHDT and FYEKMQ (reference sequence). The CDR3 consists of 15 residues. The CDR3 reads CASSVGQGVFNEQFF. DNA of the CDR3: TGTGCCAGCAGCGTAGGACAGGGGGTTTTTAATGAGCAGTTCTTC.

V is TRBV6-6 and J is TRBJ1-6; 7 nucleotides agree with TRBD1. Trimming took 7 bases from V and 6 from J; bases not matched to a gene: 3. Germline CDR1 reads MNHNY; CDR2 reads SVGAGI (reference sequence). The CDR3 is made up of 13 amino acids. The CDR3 loop is CASMGQINSPLHF. CDR3 in DNA: TGTGCCAGCATGGGACAGATTAATTCACCCCTCCACTTT.

This chain connects TRBV19 to TRBJ2-6; D remains unclear. Germline V lookup: CDR1 LNHDA, CDR2 SQIVND (reference sequence). There are 12 residues in the CDR3. V was cut by 6 bases and J by 3 bases, with 3 bases left in between. CDR3: CASRLGANVLTF. The CDR3 nucleotides read TGTGCCAGTAGGCTTGGGGCCAACGTCCTGACTTTC.

The rearrangement joins TRBV2 to TRBJ1-1; D is ambiguous. V gave up 4 bases and J gave up 7 bases, with 7 bases separating them. The germline CDR1 and CDR2 sequences are SNHLY and FYNNEI. The CDR3 sequence is 11 residues long. CDR3 nucleotide sequence: TGTGCCAGCAGTGGCCACTATGAAGCTTTCTTT. Amino acids: CASSGHYEAFF.

V gene TRBV19 combines with J gene TRBJ1-5, with TRBD1 as a possible D gene (6 bases). The CDR3 totals 13 residues. The germline V gene has CDR1 LNHDA and CDR2 SQIVND (reference sequence). The V end was cut by 5 bases, the J end by 8 bases, with 13 bases between. The CDR3 DNA follows: TGTGCCAGTAGTGCAAACAGGGTTGAGCCCCAGCATTTT. Protein: CASSANRVEPQHF.

V usage is TRBV9 and J usage is TRBJ2-5; D call uncertain. The length of the CDR3 is 13 residues. V lost 4 bases, J lost 9 bases, and 16 bases lay in between. Germline CDR1 SGDLS, CDR2 YYNGEE. CDR3 bases: TGTGCCAGCAGCCGGACGGTCCCAGGTTCCCAGTACTTC. Protein sequence: CASSRTVPGSQYF.

This clone was observed a few times. The chain couples TRBV4-1 to TRBJ1-5; perhaps TRBD1 as D (5 bases). The CDR3 runs to 16 residues. V was cut by 1 base and J by 5 bases, with 15 bases left in between. From germline, CDR1 is MGHRA and CDR2 YSYEKL. CDR3: CASSQVMRGRDQPQHF. CDR3 DNA sequence: TGCGCCAGCAGCCAAGTCATGAGGGGCCGCGATCAGCCCCAGCATTTT.

This chain joins TRBV2 and TRBJ2-7; no definite D call. This CDR3 is built from 12 residues. Germline CDR1 SNHLY, CDR2 FYNNEI. Trimming took 7 bases from V and 2 from J, leaving 9 bases between them. CDR3 nucleotide sequence: TGTGCCAGCACCGAGATCACCTACGAGCAGTACTTC. Translating it yields CASTEITYEQYF.

This rearrangement joins TRBV4-3 to TRBJ1-2, with D unclear. Trimming shortened V by 0 bases and J by 3 bases, and 11 bases separated the two germline ends. The germline gives CDR1 LGHNA, CDR2 YSLEER. The CDR3 sequence is 15 residues long. In DNA form, the CDR3 reads TGCGCCAGCAGCCAAGAAGGAAGGGCCTACTATGGCTACACCTTC. Its translation: CASSQEGRAYYGYTF.

The V and J genes are TRBV10-2 and TRBJ1-4; D unresolved. Per germline, CDR1 WSHSY and CDR2 SAAADI. This CDR3 comprises 14 residues. The ends were cut back, 6 bases at V and 7 bases at J, with 15 bases in the middle. The CDR3 loop is CASRDRGDSEKLFF. In DNA form, the CDR3 reads TGCGCCAGCAGGGACCGGGGTGACTCTGAAAAACTGTTTTTT.

This rearrangement joins TRBV11-2 to TRBJ1-1; D gene unclear. Deletions cut 5 bases from V and 1 base from J, with 17 bases between. The V gene's germline CDR1 is SGHAT and CDR2 FQNNGV. The CDR3 spans 16 residues. In nucleotides, the CDR3 is TGTGCCAGCAGCCCGGTGACGTTCGCAGCGAACACTGAAGCTTTCTTT. Protein: CASSPVTFAANTEAFF.

In nucleotides, the CDR3 is TGCAGCGTTACTTCGGGAAACGACCAGCCCCAGCATTTT. Translation gives CSVTSGNDQPQHF. The V gene is TRBV29-1, the J gene TRBJ1-5; D unclear. Germline V CDR1 and CDR2: SQVTM, ANQGSEA. The CDR3 runs to 13 residues. V gave up 5 bases and J gave up 7 bases, with 15 bases separating them.